Below, 13 T cell receptor beta chains from the same sample are listed, as sequenced in a study of cytomegalovirus exposure and HLA in healthy donors. The PCR was carried out with 60 Vbeta primers and 13 Jbeta primers. Produced via immunoSEQ multiplex PCR; TCRdb's table is partial and in-frame only. The sample has about 140,000 clones; roughly 76% are singletons. The specimen was PBMCs. These receptors were collected from a female donor in good health and CMV-seronegative.

This clone is a singleton in its sample. The genes are TRBV18 and TRBJ1-1; 10 bases agree with TRBD1. V was clipped by 2 bases and J by 4 bases; unmatched bases: 25. This CDR3 spans 22 amino acids. From germline, CDR1 is KGHSH and CDR2 LQKENI. CDR3 sequence (DNA): TGTGCCAGCTCACCATTAAGGACTCCGAGCGGGACAGGGGCGTCGAAGAGCACTGAAGCTTTCTTT. Its protein is CASSPLRTPSGTGASKSTEAFF. Variable domain in full (rest from reference TRBV18 and TRBJ1-1): NAGVMQNPRHLVRRRGQEARLRCSPMKGHSHVYWYRQLPEEGLKFMVYLQKENIIDESGMPKERFSAEFPKEGPSILRIQQVVRGDSAAYFCASSPLRTPSGTGASKSTEAFFGQGTRLTVV.

The chain is built from TRBV5-1 and TRBJ2-5, with TRBD2 identical over 9 bases. CDR1 and CDR2 from the germline V gene are SGHRS and YFSETQ. V lost 4 bases to trimming and J lost 1 base; unmatched junction nucleotides: 8. This CDR3 region has 16 residues. CDR3 in amino acids: CASSELSGGFQETQYF. The CDR3, as DNA: TGCGCCAGCAGCGAGTTGAGCGGGGGGTTCCAAGAGACCCAGTACTTC.

The chain couples TRBV19 to TRBJ2-5, with 7 positions matching TRBD2. The CDR3 has 15 residues. Germline values: CDR1 LNHDA, CDR2 SQIVND (reference sequence). V was pared by 4 bases and J by 5 bases, with 10 bases of the junction left unmatched. The CDR3 region has the DNA TGTGCCAGTAGTACTGTGGGAGGGGCGGCGGAGACCCAGTACTTC. This gives the protein CASSTVGGAAETQYF.

The gene calls are TRBV2 and TRBJ2-3, with D perhaps matching TRBD1 (5 bases). Germline loops: CDR1 SNHLY, CDR2 FYNNEI. This CDR3 spans 12 amino acids. The V gene lost 7 bases and the J gene lost 1 base, with 6 bases spanning the gap. CDR3 in DNA: TGTGCCAGCAAGACAGGCACAGATACGCAGTATTTT. This gives the protein CASKTGTDTQYF.

The gene calls are TRBV7-2 and TRBJ2-7, with TRBD1 matching over 10 bases. The CDR3 contains 14 residues. J gave up 7 bases and V 5 bases, and 8 bases lay outside the gene matches. Germline V gene data show CDR1 as SGHTA and CDR2 as FQGNSA. This CDR3 is CASSPDRGGVEQYF. The CDR3 nucleotides read TGTGCCAGCAGCCCGGACAGGGGGGGGGTGGAGCAGTACTTC. Complete variable domain (other parts from reference TRBV7-2 and TRBJ2-7): GAGVSQSPSNKVTEKGKDVELRCDPISGHTALYWYRQSLGQGLEFLIYFQGNSAPDKSGLPSDRFSAERTGGSVSTLTIQRTQQEDSAVYLCASSPDRGGVEQYFGPGTRLTVT.

The J gene is TRBJ1-2, the V gene TRBV19, with TRBD1 identical over 10 bases. Germline CDR1 reads LNHDA; CDR2 reads SQIVND (reference sequence). CDR3 length equals 15 residues. Trimming at V came to 9 bases and at J to 3 bases, leaving 10 bases not matched to a gene. DNA for the CDR3: TGTGCCAGCACTAACCGGGACAGGGGATACTATGGCTACACCTTC. It is translated as CASTNRDRGYYGYTF.

The V and J genes are TRBV6-5 and TRBJ1-4, with 8 bases fitting TRBD1. This CDR3 is 15 amino acids long. CDR1 and CDR2 from the germline V gene are MNHEY and SVGAGI. The trim removed 5 bases at V and 5 bases at J, leaving 7 bases unmatched. The CDR3, as DNA: TGTGCCAGCAGTGGCGGACAGGGCTCAAATGAAAAACTGTTTTTT. Translated: CASSGGQGSNEKLFF.

This chain uses TRBV25-1 with TRBJ1-4; D may be TRBD1 (6 bases). The CDR3 has 16 residues. The germline V gene encodes CDR1 MGHDK and CDR2 SYGVNS. Trimming removed 2 bases at V and 8 bases at J, with 18 bases between. The CDR3, as DNA: TGTGCCAGCAGTGAAAGCGGGGGACAACGGGGGGAAAAACTGTTTTTT. It specifies CASSESGGQRGEKLFF.

CDR3 in DNA: TGCGCCAGCAGTCCTAGCGGAATAACCTACGAGCAGTACTTC. Translated, it gives CASSPSGITYEQYF. The J gene is TRBJ2-7, the V gene TRBV5-1; 7 nucleotides line up with TRBD2. The CDR3 spans 14 residues. Germline V lookup: CDR1 SGHRS, CDR2 YFSETQ. J gave up 2 bases and V 5 bases, and 7 bases lay outside the gene matches. Full variable domain (missing parts from reference TRBV5-1 and TRBJ2-7): KAGVTQTPRYLIKTRGQQVTLSCSPISGHRSVSWYQQTPGQGLQFLFEYFSETQRNKGNFPGRFSGRQFSNSRSEMNVSTLELGDSALYLCASSPSGITYEQYFGPGTRLTVT.

The genes are TRBV28 and TRBJ2-5, with TRBD2 as a possible D gene (5 bases). CDR3 length equals 14 residues. The germline CDR1 and CDR2 sequences are MDHEN and SYDVKM. The ends were cut back, 5 bases at V and 9 bases at J, with 19 bases in the middle. CDR3 loop: CASSLRSGEEAQYF. CDR3 sequence (DNA): TGTGCCAGCAGTCTCCGATCCGGAGAGGAGGCCCAGTACTTC.

The chain is built from TRBV7-2 and TRBJ2-4; 10 bases fit TRBD2. Germline V gives CDR1 SGHTA, CDR2 FQGNSA. Trimming cost V 7 bases and J 0 bases; bases outside gene matches: 6. The CDR3 has 16 amino acids. CDR3 loop: CASTQSGGAAKNIQYF. The CDR3 nucleotides read TGTGCCAGCACCCAAAGCGGGGGGGCAGCCAAAAACATTCAGTACTTC.

V is TRBV9 and J is TRBJ2-5; unclear D gene. The CDR3 loop spans 15 amino acids. Germline assignment: CDR1 SGDLS and CDR2 YYNGEE. Trimming cost V 4 bases and J 5 bases, with 18 bases left between them. The CDR3 sequence: CASSKEGRIGETQYF. The CDR3 bases are TGTGCCAGCAGCAAAGAAGGCAGAATCGGGGAGACCCAGTACTTC.

The V gene is TRBV7-2, the J gene TRBJ2-6; D perhaps matches TRBD1 (5 bases). Germline CDR1 reads SGHTA; CDR2 reads FQGNSA. The CDR3 has 17 residues. Trimming removed 4 bases from V and 4 bases from J, with 17 bases in between. This chain's CDR3 is CASSSTAAWTGANVLTF. The DNA for the CDR3 is TGTGCCAGCAGCTCGACAGCTGCTTGGACAGGGGCCAACGTCCTGACTTTC.